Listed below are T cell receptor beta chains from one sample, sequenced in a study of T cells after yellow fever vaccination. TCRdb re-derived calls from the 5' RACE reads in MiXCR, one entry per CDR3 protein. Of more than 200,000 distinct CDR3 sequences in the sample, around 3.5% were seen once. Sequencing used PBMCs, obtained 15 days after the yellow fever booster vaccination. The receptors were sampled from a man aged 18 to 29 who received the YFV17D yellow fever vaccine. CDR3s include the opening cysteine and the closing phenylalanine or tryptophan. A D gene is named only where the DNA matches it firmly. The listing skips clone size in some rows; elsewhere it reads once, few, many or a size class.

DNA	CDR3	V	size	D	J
TGTGCCAGCAGCACCCCCCAAGGGACCCAGTACTTC	CASSTPQGTQYF	TRBV7-3	many	.	TRBJ2-5
TGTGCCAGCAGCAGACGGACTAGCGGGGGGGTTTCTTACAATGAGCAGTTCTTC	CASSRRTSGGVSYNEQFF	TRBV11-1	.	TRBD2	TRBJ2-1
TGCGCCAGCAGCCAAGCTCCGGACAGGGTCTACGAGCAGTACTTC	CASSQAPDRVYEQYF	TRBV4-1	many	TRBD1	TRBJ2-7
TGCGCCAGCAGCGCCGGGACGGATAGCAGCACAGATACGCAGTATTTT	CASSAGTDSSTDTQYF	TRBV5-1	many	.	TRBJ2-3
TGTGCCAGCAGTTTATTCTTCGGGGGGGGCCGAGGTGGAGAGACCCAGTACTTC	CASSLFFGGGRGGETQYF	TRBV27	many	TRBD2	TRBJ2-5
TGCAGTGCTAGACTAAACAGGGATGGCTACACCTTC	CSARLNRDGYTF	TRBV20-1	few	.	TRBJ1-2
TGTGCCAGCAGTCCAAATTCCGGACGGTATGGCTACACCTTC	CASSPNSGRYGYTF	TRBV27	many	.	TRBJ1-2
TGTGCCAGCAGCCAAGCCATGGATTCCGGGGAGCTGTTTTTT	CASSQAMDSGELFF	TRBV14	many	.	TRBJ2-2
TGTGCCAGCAGTCCTAGTCGGAGGGAGCTGTTTTTT	CASSPSRRELFF	TRBV7-8	many	.	TRBJ2-2
TGCAGTGCGTTGCAGGTTCTTAACAGTGGAAAACTGTTTTTT	CSALQVLNSGKLFF	TRBV20-1	many	.	TRBJ1-4
TGTGCCAGCAGCCCCTGGGCGGGGAGCTCCTACAATGAGCAGTTCTTC	CASSPWAGSSYNEQFF	TRBV6-2/TRBV6-3	.	.	TRBJ2-1
TGTGCCAGCAGTTTATATGGTACAGGGTACACTGAAGCTTTCTTT	CASSLYGTGYTEAFF	TRBV12-3/TRBV12-4	few	.	TRBJ1-1
TGCAGTGCTAGCGAGACAGGACCCTCCTACGAGCAGTACTTC	CSASETGPSYEQYF	TRBV20-1	many	.	TRBJ2-7
TGTGCCAGCAGCTTAAGATCGCCGCATACTAGCGGGGGGCCGGGGAATGAGCAGTTCTTC	CASSLRSPHTSGGPGNEQFF	TRBV7-2	many	TRBD2	TRBJ2-1
TGCAGCGCCGAAGGTCTCAGGGTCTACAATGAGCAGTTCTTC	CSAEGLRVYNEQFF	TRBV29-1	many	.	TRBJ2-1
TGTGCCAGCAGCTACAGGGTAGAGACCCAGTACTTC	CASSYRVETQYF	TRBV5-4	many	.	TRBJ2-5
TGCGCCAGCAGCCAAGGGAGGACCCGCGGGACCCAGTACTTC	CASSQGRTRGTQYF	TRBV4-3	many	.	TRBJ2-5
TGCGCCAGCAGCTTGGGTTCAGCCGACAGGGGTGGCGAAAAACTGTTTTTT	CASSLGSADRGGEKLFF	TRBV5-1	many	TRBD1	TRBJ1-4
TGTGCCAGCTCAACACGGGGACAGTCGACCTACAATGAGCAGTTCTTC	CASSTRGQSTYNEQFF	TRBV18	many	TRBD1	TRBJ2-1
TGCAGTGCTAGAGGACTAGCGGGGCCCACAGATACGCAGTATTTT	CSARGLAGPTDTQYF	TRBV20-1	many	TRBD2	TRBJ2-3
TGTGCCAGCAGCCTGGGACTGGTCGGGGAGACCCAGTACTTC	CASSLGLVGETQYF	TRBV7-2	many	.	TRBJ2-5
TGTGCCAGCAGTTCCCCCTTTATCGGGGAGCTGTTTTTT	CASSSPFIGELFF	TRBV12-3/TRBV12-4	many	.	TRBJ2-2
TGTGCCAGCAGTTGGGGACAGGGGGCCCAAGAGACCCAGTACTTC	CASSWGQGAQETQYF	TRBV6-6	many	TRBD1	TRBJ2-5
TGCAGCGCCACCACCACCGGGACAGGGTTACCCGGGGAGCTGTTTTTT	CSATTTGTGLPGELFF	TRBV29-1	many	TRBD1	TRBJ2-2
TGTGCCAGCAGCCCCTTAGGGGGGGCCTCGCATGAGCAGTTCTTC	CASSPLGGASHEQFF	TRBV11-2	many	.	TRBJ2-1
TGTGCCAGCAGGAGTTCGGGTTCACCCCTCCACTTT	CASRSSGSPLHF	TRBV12-3/TRBV12-4	many	.	TRBJ1-6
TGTGCCACCAGTAGAATGGGACGGAACACCGGGGAGCTGTTTTTT	CATSRMGRNTGELFF	TRBV24-1	many	.	TRBJ2-2
TGTGCCAGCAGTGCCCAGAGGGCTGGGGCCAACGTCCTGACTTTC	CASSAQRAGANVLTF	TRBV27	many	.	TRBJ2-6
TGTGCCAGCTCAATTATCGGGACAACAGAAGCTTTCTTT	CASSIIGTTEAFF	TRBV18	many	.	TRBJ1-1